These T cell receptor beta chains were read from a single sample in a study of T cell responses to AZD1222 COVID-19 vaccine. Clones were sequenced by immunoSEQ multiplex PCR, and TCRdb holds only the in-frame ones, with some missing. The sample includes fewer than 150,000 clones, 85% to 90% of them seen just once. Sample: peripheral blood, taken 28 days after the second AZD1222 dose. These receptor sequences come from an adult who received the AZD1222 COVID-19 vaccine. CDR3s include the opening cysteine and the closing phenylalanine or tryptophan. The D gene is left open where the match is weak. Not all rows give a size; the values are once, few, many and, for expanded clones, a class.

CDR3 | DNA | J | size | V | D
CASTTGTSGRYNEQFF | TGTGCCAGTACCACCGGGACTAGCGGGAGATACAATGAGCAGTTCTTC | TRBJ2-1 | NA | TRBV19 | TRBD2
CASSLGSLPYIQYF | TGTGCCAGCAGTTTAGGCAGTCTGCCGTACATTCAGTACTTC | TRBJ2-4 | NA | TRBV28 | NA
CASARDTEAFF | TGTGCCAGCGCCCGGGACACTGAAGCTTTCTTT | TRBJ1-1 | NA | TRBV7-2 | NA
CASSDSLNQPQHF | TGTGCCAGCAGCGACAGCCTCAATCAGCCCCAGCATTTT | TRBJ1-5 | NA | TRBV6-5 | NA
CASLYYWSGNTEAFF | TGTGCCAGTCTCTATTACTGGTCGGGGAACACTGAAGCTTTCTTT | TRBJ1-1 | NA | TRBV19 | NA
CASSDNRFGAFF | TGTGCCAGCAGTGATAACAGGTTCGGAGCTTTCTTT | TRBJ1-1 | NA | TRBV2 | NA
CAWSVPSRTGYTF | TGTGCCTGGAGTGTACCTAGCAGGACTGGCTACACCTTC | TRBJ1-2 | NA | TRBV30 | NA
CASSSTVEIMGYTF | TGTGCCAGCAGCTCGACAGTAGAGATAATGGGCTACACCTTC | TRBJ1-2 | NA | TRBV5-5 | NA
CASSRLAGATDTQYF | TGTGCCAGCAGCCGACTAGCGGGGGCCACAGATACGCAGTATTTT | TRBJ2-3 | once | TRBV6-2/TRBV6-3 | TRBD2
CASRSTGAGNTIYF | TGTGCCAGTAGATCGACAGGGGCTGGAAACACCATATATTTT | TRBJ1-3 | once | TRBV19 | TRBD1
CASSLVRDSQPQHF | TGTGCCAGCAGCTTAGTTAGGGATAGTCAGCCCCAGCATTTT | TRBJ1-5 | NA | TRBV7-8 | NA
CASSRGGPGNQPQHF | TGTGCCAGCTCACGGGGAGGGCCGGGCAATCAGCCCCAGCATTTT | TRBJ1-5 | NA | TRBV18 | NA
CASSPTGVGSNQPQHF | TGTGCCAGCTCACCGACAGGGGTCGGTAGCAATCAGCCCCAGCATTTT | TRBJ1-5 | NA | TRBV18 | TRBD1
CASSLLEASGNYGYTF | TGCGCCAGCAGCTTACTTGAGGCGTCCGGGAACTATGGCTACACCTTC | TRBJ1-2 | NA | TRBV5-1 | NA
CASRAAATDTQYF | TGTGCCAGTAGGGCGGCGGCTACAGATACGCAGTATTTT | TRBJ2-3 | NA | TRBV19 | NA
CASSLYWAYGYTF | TGTGCCAGCAGCTTATATTGGGCCTATGGCTACACCTTC | TRBJ1-2 | NA | TRBV7-2 | NA
CASRQLPAGPNTDTQYF | TGTGCCAGCAGACAACTCCCAGCGGGGCCAAACACAGATACGCAGTATTTT | TRBJ2-3 | NA | TRBV7-8 | TRBD2
CASSSRDRWETQYF | TGTGCCAGCAGTTCCCGGGACAGATGGGAGACCCAGTACTTC | TRBJ2-5 | NA | TRBV6-2/TRBV6-3 | TRBD1
CASSGSTDRNEKLFF | TGCGCCAGCAGCGGGAGCACTGATAGAAATGAAAAACTGTTTTTT | TRBJ1-4 | NA | TRBV4-3 | NA
CASSPAGAGYEQYF | TGTGCCAGCTCACCCGCGGGAGCAGGCTACGAGCAGTACTTC | TRBJ2-7 | NA | TRBV18 | TRBD2
CASRRGGANYGYTF | TGTGCCAGCAGACGGGGGGGAGCTAACTATGGCTACACCTTC | TRBJ1-2 | once | TRBV18 | NA
CASSLGHSTGELFF | TGCGCCAGCAGCTTGGGGCACTCCACCGGGGAGCTGTTTTTT | TRBJ2-2 | NA | TRBV5-1 | NA
CASSPPGGGLHGYTF | TGTGCCAGCAGCCCCCCTGGTGGGGGGCTGCATGGCTACACCTTC | TRBJ1-2 | NA | TRBV2 | NA
CASSLGIGSGNTIYF | TGTGCCAGCAGCTTAGGGATCGGCTCTGGAAACACCATATATTTT | TRBJ1-3 | once | TRBV11-2 | NA
CASSQDGRSNYGYTF | TGTGCCAGCAGCCAAGATGGCAGGTCTAACTATGGCTACACCTTC | TRBJ1-2 | NA | TRBV4-2 | NA
CASSLEGPGNSYNEQFF | TGTGCCAGCAGCTTAGAAGGGCCAGGCAACTCCTACAATGAGCAGTTCTTC | TRBJ2-1 | once | TRBV11-3 | NA
CASSPQGPGGNQPQHF | TGTGCCAGCAGTCCACAGGGGCCCGGGGGCAATCAGCCCCAGCATTTT | TRBJ1-5 | NA | TRBV27 | TRBD1
CASSVSGGTYNEQFF | TGTGCCAGCAGCGTTAGCGGGGGAACCTACAATGAGCAGTTCTTC | TRBJ2-1 | NA | TRBV11-3 | TRBD2
CASSKKRVGTGGNQPQHF | TGTGCCAGCAGCAAAAAAAGAGTCGGGACAGGGGGCAATCAGCCCCAGCATTTT | TRBJ1-5 | NA | TRBV21-1 | NA
CAISERGQGYEKLFF | TGTGCCATCAGTGAGCGGGGACAGGGGTACGAAAAACTGTTTTTT | TRBJ1-4 | NA | TRBV10-3 | TRBD1
CASSIGGDTQYF | TGTGCCAGTAGTATCGGAGGGGATACGCAGTATTTT | TRBJ2-3 | NA | TRBV19 | NA